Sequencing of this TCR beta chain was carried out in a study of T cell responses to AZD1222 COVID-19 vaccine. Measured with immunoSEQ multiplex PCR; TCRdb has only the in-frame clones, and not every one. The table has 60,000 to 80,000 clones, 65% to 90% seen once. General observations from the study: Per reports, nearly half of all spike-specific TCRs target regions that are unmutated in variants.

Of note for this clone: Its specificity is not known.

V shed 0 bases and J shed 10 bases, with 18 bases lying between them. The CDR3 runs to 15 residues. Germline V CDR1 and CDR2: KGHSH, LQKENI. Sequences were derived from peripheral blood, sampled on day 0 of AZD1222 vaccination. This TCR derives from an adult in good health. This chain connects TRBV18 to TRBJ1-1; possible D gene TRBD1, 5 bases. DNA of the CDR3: TGTGCCAGCTCACCACCGGTAATCGGAGGGACGGTAGCTTTCTTT. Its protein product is CASSPPVIGGTVAFF. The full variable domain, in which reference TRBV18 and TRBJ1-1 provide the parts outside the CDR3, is NAGVMQNPRHLVRRRGQEARLRCSPMKGHSHVYWYRQLPEEGLKFMVYLQKENIIDESGMPKERFSAEFPKEGPSILRIQQVVRGDSAAYFCASSPPVIGGTVAFFGQGTRLTVV.